This passage covers 8 T cell receptor beta chains from one sample sequenced in a study of HIV-infected patients and healthy controls. Roughly three months, about 14 weeks, into antiretroviral therapy, follow-up blood was collected. All unsorted peripheral T cells were captured because whole blood was used without fractionation. Reverse transcription used 500 to 550 ng RNA and constant-region primers for alpha and beta. Each of the alpha and beta chains got its own library through chain-specific third strand synthesis with indices. TCRdb reprocessed the 5' RACE reads via MiXCR and lists one record per CDR3 protein. The sample records some 4,000 distinct CDR3 sequences, roughly 9% being singletons. This specimen consisted of blood, obtained during antiretroviral therapy. The receptors stem from an adult with HIV infection.

By share, this clonotype counts as medium-sized (0.01 to 0.1%). This chain links TRBV12-3 or TRBV12-4 with TRBJ2-2; D is unresolved. V lost 5 bases, J lost 0 bases, and 16 bases lay in between. The CDR3 runs 17 residues. This CDR3 is CASSLSFGPANTGELFF. The CDR3 region has the DNA TGTGCCAGCAGTCTTTCTTTCGGCCCGGCGAACACCGGGGAGCTGTTTTTT.

This clonotype counts as medium-sized. The chain uses TRBV13 and TRBJ2-3; no clear D gene. The CDR3 sequence is 13 residues long. V was shortened by 0 bases and J by 5 bases, with 6 bases between the two germline ends. Germline V gene lookup returns CDR1 PRHDT and CDR2 FYEKMQ (reference sequence). The CDR3 region has the DNA TGTGCCAGCAGCTTAGGCCCAATAGATACGCAGTATTTT. Protein product: CASSLGPIDTQYF.

V is TRBV12-3 or TRBV12-4 and J is TRBJ1-1; D is undetermined. V was pared by 5 bases and J by 5 bases, with 12 bases between. The CDR3 has 13 amino acids. CDR3 DNA sequence: TGTGCCAGCAGTCTGATTATCGGGACTGAAGCTTTCTTT. Translated: CASSLIIGTEAFF.

By share, this clonotype counts as medium-sized. V and J are TRBV7-3 and TRBJ2-3, with D maybe TRBD2 (6 bases). V shed 0 bases and J shed 6 bases, with 10 bases lying between them. In germline, CDR1 is SGHTA, CDR2 FQGTGA. The length of the CDR3 is 14 residues. DNA for the CDR3: TGTGCCAGCAGCTTAACGTCGGGGGTTGATACGCAGTATTTT. Translation gives CASSLTSGVDTQYF. Full variable domain (outside the CDR3, taken from reference TRBV7-3 and TRBJ2-3): GAGVSQTPSNKVTEKGKYVELRCDPISGHTALYWYRQSLGQGPEFLIYFQGTGAADDSGLPNDRFFAVRPEGSVSTLKIQRTERGDSAVYLCASSLTSGVDTQYFGPGTRLTVL.

This clonotype is medium-sized in the sample. The V and J genes are TRBV14 and TRBJ1-1; D is uncertain. This CDR3 comprises 14 residues. Trimming took off 0 bases at V and 4 bases at J, with 9 bases between the two ends. Looked up from germline, CDR1 is SGHDN and CDR2 is FVKESK. CDR3 nucleotide sequence: TGTGCCAGCAGCCAAGATGAGCGGGCCACTGAAGCTTTCTTT. It codes for CASSQDERATEAFF.

This clonotype is medium-sized (0.01 to 0.1%) by share. The CDR3 here is CASSQASGGSETQYF. The CDR3 nucleotides read TGCGCCAGCAGCCAGGCCAGCGGGGGGTCGGAGACCCAGTACTTC. V is TRBV5-1 and J is TRBJ2-5, with TRBD2 identical over 9 bases. The CDR3 sequence is 15 residues long. Germline CDR1 SGHRS, CDR2 YFSETQ. Trimming removed 4 bases from V and 5 bases from J; junction bases left unmatched: 9.

This clonotype is labeled medium-sized. V gene TRBV6-2 or TRBV6-3 combines with J gene TRBJ2-5; maybe TRBD2 (6 bases). The CDR3 spans 15 residues. Germline CDR1 and CDR2: MNHEY and SVGEGT. The germline V and J ends were trimmed by 3 bases and 7 bases, with 18 bases remaining between them. The CDR3 spells CASSYQSGTSRTQYF. DNA for the CDR3: TGTGCCAGCAGTTATCAGTCGGGAACTAGCCGGACCCAGTACTTC.

This clonotype is medium-sized within its sample. The rearrangement links TRBV4-3 to TRBJ1-2, with D unresolved. The CDR3 is 15 residues long. CDR1 is LGHNA, CDR2 YSLEER, per germline. Trimming pared 0 bases from V and 5 bases from J, leaving 13 bases between. CDR3 amino acids: CASSQDIITDYGYTF. CDR3 DNA: TGCGCCAGCAGCCAAGATATAATAACGGATTATGGCTACACCTTC.